This TCR beta chain is from a study of blood T cell repertoires in COVID-19. Study in general: T cells, B-cell-depleted T cells, or PBMCs supplied cDNA or gDNA.

The CDR3 sequence is 15 residues long. CDR1 and CDR2 (germline): KGHSH, LQKENI. Trimming took 5 bases from V and 1 from J, leaving 12 bases between them. This table comes from immunoSEQ multiplex PCR, and its TCRdb copy is limited to in-frame clones, with some not included. The sample carries about 230,000 clones, 81% recorded once. V is TRBV18 and J is TRBJ1-5; possibly TRBD1 for D (6 bases). The receptor was derived from a woman over 75 with acute or convalescent COVID-19. The sample was peripheral blood. CDR3 region: CASSLNQGSNQPQHF. The CDR3 bases are TGTGCCAGCTCATTAAATCAGGGGAGCAATCAGCCCCAGCATTTT.